Presented here are 10 T cell receptor beta chains from one specimen sequenced in a study of control samples from healthy donors and cancer patients. TCRdb's copy holds only in-frame clones and misses some; the assay was immunoSEQ multiplex PCR. The sample has approximately 130,000 clones, roughly 86% seen once. Sequencing input: blood. These receptors were collected from a man in his 60s in good health.

The chain joins TRBV18 to TRBJ1-5; TRBD1 matches at 7 bases. The CDR3 loop spans 15 amino acids. Germline V CDR1 and CDR2: KGHSH, LQKENI. The J segment lost 2 bases and the V segment lost 6 bases, leaving 7 bases of the junction unmatched. The CDR3 here is CASSQFGQGNQPQHF. Written as DNA, the CDR3 is TGTGCCAGCTCTCAGTTTGGACAGGGCAATCAGCCCCAGCATTTT.

The chain employs TRBV7-3 and TRBJ1-1, with D uncertain. The CDR3 runs to 13 residues. V lost 1 base to trimming and J lost 0 bases, with 3 bases between them. CDR1 and CDR2 from the germline V gene are SGHTA and FQGTGA. The CDR3, as DNA: TGTGCCAGCAGCTTAAGTGTGAACACTGAAGCTTTCTTT. Encoded protein: CASSLSVNTEAFF.

The rearrangement uses TRBV6-5 and TRBJ1-4; 11 bases fit TRBD1. This CDR3 has 14 amino acids. CDR1 is MNHEY and CDR2 is SVGAGI in the germline V gene. J was trimmed by 5 bases and V by 5 bases; bases with no gene match: 1. As DNA, the CDR3 is TGTGCCAGCAGTCGGGACAGGGGGAATGAAAAACTGTTTTTT. Encoded protein: CASSRDRGNEKLFF.

CDR3: CASSSSFDRTNYGYTF. DNA of the CDR3: TGTGCCAGCAGCTCCTCCTTTGACAGGACTAACTATGGCTACACCTTC. J is TRBJ1-2 and V is TRBV5-5; possibly TRBD1 for D (6 bases). The germline V gene encodes CDR1 SGHKS and CDR2 YYEKEE (reference sequence). The germline V and J ends were trimmed by 3 bases and 0 bases, with 15 bases remaining between them. CDR3 length: 16 amino acids.

As DNA, the CDR3 is TGTGCCAGCAGTTATGGGGGAGACACTGAAGCTTTCTTT. Translation gives CASSYGGDTEAFF. The chain employs TRBV6-2 or TRBV6-3 and TRBJ1-1; weak D call: TRBD1 (5 bases). Germline V gene sequence: CDR1 MNHEY, CDR2 SVGEGT. The CDR3 contains 13 residues. The V end was cut by 3 bases, the J end by 3 bases, with 8 bases between.

The count of this clone is one. The chain joins TRBV13 to TRBJ1-2; no definite D call. The CDR3 runs 12 residues. V was trimmed by 2 bases and J by 7 bases, leaving 8 bases between them. Germline values: CDR1 PRHDT, CDR2 FYEKMQ (reference sequence). The CDR3 bases are TGTGCCAGCAGCTTAATGCAAACTGGCTACACCTTC. It encodes CASSLMQTGYTF.

This clone was observed a few times. The rearrangement joins TRBV19 to TRBJ1-5; 7 bases are a match to TRBD1. Germline V gives CDR1 LNHDA, CDR2 SQIVND (reference sequence). With 4 bases clipped from V and 0 bases from J, the junction kept 12 bases outside the gene matches. The CDR3 is 18 amino acids. CDR3 region: CASSKDRGQANSNQPQHF. CDR3 nucleotides: TGTGCCAGTAGTAAGGATAGGGGGCAGGCGAATAGCAATCAGCCCCAGCATTTT.

As concerns this clone: This same CDR3 is encoded by further DNA sequences in the sample. The CDR3 DNA follows: TGTGCCATCAGTGAGAGAGGGGGGTATGGCTACACCTTC. It encodes CAISERGGYGYTF. The chain uses TRBV10-3 and TRBJ1-2, with TRBD1 as a possible D gene (6 bases). The CDR3 is 13 amino acids. CDR1 ENHRY and CDR2 SYGVKD come from the germline V gene. Trimming removed 2 bases from V and 5 bases from J, with 9 bases in between.

The rearrangement links TRBV19 to TRBJ1-5; D call uncertain. The CDR3 is 15 residues long. The V gene lost 7 bases and the J gene lost 2 bases, with 15 bases spanning the gap. Germline V CDR1 and CDR2: LNHDA, SQIVND (reference sequence). The CDR3 DNA reads TGTGCCAGTACCCGGGCAAAGCGAGGCAATCAGCCCCAGCATTTT. As protein: CASTRAKRGNQPQHF.

The chain uses TRBV7-9 and TRBJ1-3; weak D call: TRBD1 (6 bases). Germline V gene sequence: CDR1 SEHNR, CDR2 FQNEAQ (reference sequence). V was trimmed by 10 bases and J by 0 bases, leaving 7 bases between them. There are 12 residues in the CDR3. As DNA, the CDR3 is TGTGCCACAGGGGACTCTGGAAACACCATATATTTT. Translating it yields CATGDSGNTIYF.